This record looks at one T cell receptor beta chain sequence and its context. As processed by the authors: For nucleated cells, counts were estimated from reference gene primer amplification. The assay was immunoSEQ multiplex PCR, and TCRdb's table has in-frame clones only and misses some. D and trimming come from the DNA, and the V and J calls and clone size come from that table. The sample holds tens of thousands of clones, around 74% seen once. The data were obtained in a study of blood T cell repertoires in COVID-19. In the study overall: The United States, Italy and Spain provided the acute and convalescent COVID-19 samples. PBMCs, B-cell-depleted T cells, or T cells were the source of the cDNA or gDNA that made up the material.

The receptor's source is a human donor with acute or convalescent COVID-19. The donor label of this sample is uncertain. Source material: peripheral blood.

Here the CDR3 reads CASSPHEGDPNGELFF. The CDR3 DNA reads as TGTGCCAGCAGCCCTCACGAGGGGGACCCCAACGGGGAGCTGTTTTTT. The chain couples TRBV4-2 to TRBJ2-2; perhaps TRBD1 as D (6 bases). Germline V CDR1 and CDR2: LGHNA, YNFKEQ. This CDR3 spans 16 amino acids. Trimming left V 4 bases short and J 7 bases short, with 19 bases between.